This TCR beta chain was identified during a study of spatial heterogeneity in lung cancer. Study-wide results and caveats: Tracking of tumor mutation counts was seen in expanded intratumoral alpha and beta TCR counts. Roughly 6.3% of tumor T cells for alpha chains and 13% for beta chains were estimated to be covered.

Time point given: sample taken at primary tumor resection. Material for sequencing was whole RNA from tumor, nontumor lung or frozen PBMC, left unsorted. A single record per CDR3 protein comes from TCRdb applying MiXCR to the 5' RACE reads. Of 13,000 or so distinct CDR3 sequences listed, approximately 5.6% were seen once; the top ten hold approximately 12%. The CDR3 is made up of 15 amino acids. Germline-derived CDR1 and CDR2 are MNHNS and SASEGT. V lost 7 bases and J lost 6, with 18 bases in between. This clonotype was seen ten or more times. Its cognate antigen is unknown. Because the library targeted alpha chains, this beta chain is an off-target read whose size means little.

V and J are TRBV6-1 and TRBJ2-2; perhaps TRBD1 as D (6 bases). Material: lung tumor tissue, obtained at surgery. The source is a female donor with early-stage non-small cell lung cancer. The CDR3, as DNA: TGTGCCAGCACCATGACAGGTTCGGGGTCCGGGGAGCTGTTTTTT. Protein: CASTMTGSGSGELFF.